This TCR beta chain appears in the sequencing data of a study of cytomegalovirus exposure and HLA in healthy donors. There are 15 residues in the CDR3. From germline, CDR1 is MNHNS and CDR2 SASEGT. Trimming removed 5 bases at V and 4 bases at J, with 15 bases between. Use of 60 Vbeta and 13 Jbeta primers characterized the PCR. Measured with immunoSEQ multiplex PCR; TCRdb has only the in-frame clones, and not every one. The sample includes 200,000 or so clones, approximately 78% of them seen just once. The receptor was derived from a woman aged 45-60 years in good health and CMV-seropositive. Material: PBMCs. V usage is TRBV6-1 and J usage is TRBJ2-1, with a weak D call TRBD2 (6 bases). The CDR3 DNA reads as TGTGCCAGCAGTCATCTTCTTGGAGGGTACAATGAGCAGTTCTTC. It codes for CASSHLLGGYNEQFF.